These 26 T cell receptor beta chains originate from one sample sequenced in a study of blood T cell repertoires in COVID-19. Sequencing used immunoSEQ multiplex PCR; TCRdb keeps in-frame clones, though not all of them. The sample comprises 95,000 to 110,000 clones, more than 80% of which are singletons, and more than 10% rests with the top ten. The sequencing input was peripheral blood. The source is a human donor in a cohort sampled during active COVID-19.

The chain combines TRBV12-5 with TRBJ2-1; D unclear. The CDR3 has 14 residues. Germline CDR1 and CDR2: LGHNT and FRNRAP. V was clipped by 0 bases and J by 4 bases, with 7 bases between them. CDR3 in DNA: TGTGCTAGTGGTTTGGTAAGCAGGTACAATGAGCAGTTCTTC. It yields the protein CASGLVSRYNEQFF.

The chain joins TRBV9 to TRBJ1-5, with D possibly being TRBD1 (5 bases). The germline V gene encodes CDR1 SGDLS and CDR2 YYNGEE. Trimming stripped 4 bases from V and 5 bases from J, with 19 bases between. This CDR3 spans 16 amino acids. CDR3 DNA sequence: TGTGCCAGCAGCCCCACATGGGGGGGAGCCCATCAGCCCCAGCATTTT. It codes for CASSPTWGGAHQPQHF.

This chain uses TRBV27 with TRBJ1-1, with 8 bases identical to TRBD1. The CDR3 consists of 14 residues. The germline CDR1 and CDR2 sequences are MNHEY and SMNVEV (reference sequence). Losses at the gene ends were 6 bases for V and 9 bases for J; bases not matched to a gene: 12. The DNA for the CDR3 is TGTGCCAGCAGCCAGGACAGGGATTTCTCGCAAGCTTTCTTT. Translated, it gives CASSQDRDFSQAFF.

In its sample, this clone was seen a few times. V is TRBV11-2 and J is TRBJ1-1, with D possibly being TRBD1 (5 bases). Germline CDR1 and CDR2: SGHAT and FQNNGV. Deletions cut 1 base from V and 1 base from J, with 13 bases between. The CDR3 consists of 16 residues. The CDR3 loop reads CASSLAGWAKNTEAFF. The CDR3 coding sequence is TGTGCCAGCAGCTTAGCAGGGTGGGCGAAGAACACTGAAGCTTTCTTT.

The chain carries TRBV28 and TRBJ1-1; tentative D call: TRBD1 (5 bases). The V end was cut by 8 bases, the J end by 1 base, with 14 bases between. This CDR3 is built from 14 residues. The germline gives CDR1 MDHEN, CDR2 SYDVKM. The CDR3 protein is CASGAGQANTEAFF. CDR3 DNA: TGTGCCAGCGGGGCCGGCCAGGCGAACACTGAAGCTTTCTTT.

The J gene is TRBJ2-7, the V gene TRBV5-3; D is undetermined. TRBV5-3 is assigned to the ORF class and has an uncertain function. The CDR3 extends over 15 amino acids. Trimming took off 1 base at V and 3 bases at J, with 14 bases between the two ends. For the CDR3, the DNA is TGTGCCAGAAGCTTGTTACAGCAAGGCCTCTACGAGCAGTACTTC. Residues: CARSLLQQGLYEQYF.

This sequence joins TRBV5-6 and TRBJ1-1, with D unresolved. Germline V gene sequence: CDR1 SGHDT, CDR2 YYEEEE. The CDR3 has 13 residues. V was pared by 2 bases and J by 8 bases, with 13 bases between. The DNA for the CDR3 is TGTGCCAGCAGCTTATACCGACTCCCCGAAGCTTTCTTT. This codes for CASSLYRLPEAFF.

The V call is TRBV7-9, the J call TRBJ1-4, with TRBD1 matching over 10 bases. The CDR3 is 16 residues long. Germline CDR1 reads SEHNR; CDR2 reads FQNEAQ (reference sequence). The trim removed 5 bases at V and 6 bases at J, leaving 9 bases unmatched. CDR3 DNA: TGTGCCAGCAGCCTTCAAGTGGGGACAGGGGATGAAAAACTGTTTTTT. Protein sequence: CASSLQVGTGDEKLFF.

This clone is a singleton in its sample. The CDR3 region is CASSQDPSLGEQYF. Here the CDR3 DNA reads TGTGCCAGCAGCCAAGATCCGTCCCTAGGCGAGCAGTACTTC. The chain links TRBV3-1 (or the pseudogene TRBV3-2) to TRBJ2-7; D remains unclear. This CDR3 region has 14 residues. In germline, CDR1 is LGHDT, CDR2 YNNKEL (reference sequence). V lost 0 bases and J lost 6, with 12 bases in between.

The J gene is TRBJ1-1, the V gene TRBV7-9, with TRBD1 matching 7 bases. The junction had 10 bases not matched to a gene; V was cut back by 1 base and J by 5 bases. Germline loops: CDR1 SEHNR, CDR2 FQNEAQ (reference sequence). CDR3 size: 16 residues. Here the CDR3 reads CASSLGGRQGGTEAFF. The CDR3 coding sequence is TGTGCCAGCAGCTTAGGAGGGCGACAGGGTGGGACTGAAGCTTTCTTT.

The CDR3 DNA follows: TGTGCCAGCAGCCTATCGGGCGGGGGCCATTATAGCAATCAGCCCCAGCATTTT. Amino acids: CASSLSGGGHYSNQPQHF. The chain couples TRBV21-1 to TRBJ1-5. TRBV21-1 is given as a pseudogene. The CDR3 has 18 amino acids.

J is TRBJ2-7 and V is TRBV12-3 or TRBV12-4; 8 positions agree with TRBD1. This CDR3 has 13 amino acids. V lost 6 bases, J lost 3 bases, and 4 bases stayed unmatched. The CDR3 coding sequence is TGTGCCAGCAGCCCCGGGACAGGCTACGAGCAGTACTTC. Translating gives CASSPGTGYEQYF.

The V and J genes are TRBV18 and TRBJ1-4; maybe TRBD1 (6 bases). The germline V gene encodes CDR1 KGHSH and CDR2 LQKENI. The V end lost 5 bases, the J end lost 4 bases, and 8 bases lay between the germline ends. The CDR3 sequence is 13 residues long. This CDR3 reads CASSSGVNEKLFF. The DNA of the CDR3 is TGTGCCAGCTCATCAGGGGTTAATGAAAAACTGTTTTTT.

The chain is built from TRBV15 and TRBJ2-7; the match to TRBD2 covers 7 bases. The CDR3 sequence is 14 residues long. The ends lost 1 base at V and 7 bases at J; junction bases unmatched: 7. In germline, CDR1 is LNHNV, CDR2 YYDKDF (reference sequence). The CDR3 DNA sequence: TGTGCCACCAGCAGAGCAGGTGGGGAGGGTGAGCAGTACTTC. Translating it yields CATSRAGGEGEQYF.

The rearrangement links TRBV19 to TRBJ1-2; no clear D. Germline CDR1 is LNHDA and CDR2 is SQIVND (reference sequence). Trimming pared 4 bases from V and 4 bases from J, leaving 13 bases between. The CDR3 has 14 amino acids. The CDR3, as DNA: TGTGCCAGTAGTAAGGAGGTAGCAAGCTATGGCTACACCTTC. Its protein product is CASSKEVASYGYTF.

The chain carries TRBV10-3 and TRBJ1-6; 7 bases are a match to TRBD1. The germline V gene has CDR1 ENHRY and CDR2 SYGVKD. The ends lost 2 bases at V and 5 bases at J; junction bases unmatched: 6. This CDR3 has 16 amino acids. The CDR3 sequence: CAISEPQGRHNSPLHF. CDR3 coding DNA: TGTGCCATCAGTGAGCCACAGGGGAGGCATAATTCACCCCTCCACTTT.

The CDR3 here is CASSISGTGTYEQYF. The CDR3, as DNA: TGTGCCAGTAGTATTTCCGGGACAGGGACCTACGAGCAGTACTTC. The chain employs TRBV19 and TRBJ2-7, with 9 bases lining up with TRBD1. The CDR3 is 15 residues long. V shed 3 bases, J shed 2 bases, and the junction held 5 bases outside the gene matches. Germline CDR1 is LNHDA and CDR2 is SQIVND (reference sequence).

The rearrangement uses TRBV2 and TRBJ1-2, with a tentative D call TRBD1 (6 bases). Germline CDR1 is SNHLY and CDR2 is FYNNEI. Trimming pared 4 bases from V and 6 bases from J, leaving 15 bases between. The CDR3 runs 14 residues. The CDR3 sequence is CASSGMGTPNGYTF. The CDR3 region has the DNA TGTGCCAGCAGTGGGATGGGGACACCTAATGGCTACACCTTC.

The genes are TRBV24-1 and TRBJ2-7; tentatively, D is TRBD1 (7 bases). CDR1 is KGHDR and CDR2 is SFDVKD in the germline V gene. Trimming removed 9 bases at V and 3 bases at J, with 32 bases between. The CDR3 is made up of 19 amino acids. The CDR3 is CATASPAQGGILVIYEQYF. The CDR3 bases are TGTGCCACCGCGTCGCCGGCGCAGGGGGGCATATTGGTAATCTACGAGCAGTACTTC.

The rearrangement uses TRBV5-8 and TRBJ1-2, with 7 bases matching TRBD1. CDR3 size: 16 residues. J gave up 5 bases and V 3 bases, and 13 bases lay outside the gene matches. The germline V gene has CDR1 SGHTS and CDR2 YDEGEE. CDR3 nucleotides: TGTGCCAGCAGCTCCTGGGCTTCAGGGGGTTATTATGGCTACACCTTC. It codes for CASSSWASGGYYGYTF.

Only a few counts were recorded for this clone. The J gene is TRBJ1-2, the V gene TRBV5-1; possibly TRBD1 for D (5 bases). The V gene's germline CDR1 is SGHRS and CDR2 YFSETQ. The V gene lost 0 bases and the J gene lost 5 bases, with 14 bases spanning the gap. The CDR3 consists of 15 residues. In DNA form, the CDR3 reads TGCGCCAGCAGCTTGGCTTTGGGGCTACAATATGGCTACACCTTC. It specifies CASSLALGLQYGYTF.

The DNA for the CDR3 is TGTGCCAGCAGCACTACCTACGAGCAGTACTTC. It translates to CASSTTYEQYF. The gene calls are TRBV11-2 and TRBJ2-7; D not resolved. Per germline, CDR1 SGHAT and CDR2 FQNNGV. V was clipped by 5 bases and J by 2 bases, with 4 bases between them. The CDR3 has 11 amino acids.

The V gene is TRBV15, the J gene TRBJ2-2; the match to TRBD1 covers 7 bases. This CDR3 comprises 16 residues. Germline V gives CDR1 LNHNV, CDR2 YYDKDF (reference sequence). The V gene end was trimmed by 2 bases and the J gene end by 7 bases; junction bases not matched to a gene: 10. CDR3 region: CATSRSLTGASGELFF. The CDR3 DNA follows: TGTGCCACCAGCAGATCATTAACAGGGGCAAGCGGGGAGCTGTTTTTT.

The rearrangement joins TRBV29-1 to TRBJ2-2; TRBD1 matches at 9 bases. Germline V gives CDR1 SQVTM, CDR2 ANQGSEA. The V gene end was trimmed by 7 bases and the J gene end by 6 bases; junction bases not matched to a gene: 6. This CDR3 comprises 13 residues. The CDR3 loop reads CSARTGAAGELFF. CDR3 sequence (DNA): TGCAGCGCCCGGACAGGGGCCGCCGGGGAGCTGTTTTTT.

This chain links TRBV5-1 with TRBJ2-5; D is unresolved. Trimming took off 4 bases at V and 5 bases at J, with 12 bases between the two ends. CDR1 and CDR2 from the germline V gene are SGHRS and YFSETQ. This CDR3 spans 13 amino acids. In DNA, the CDR3 is TGCGCCAGCAGCGGGCAGAGTCTCGAGACCCAGTACTTC. Its protein is CASSGQSLETQYF.

The rearrangement links TRBV6-6 to TRBJ2-5, with TRBD2 matching 7 bases. The CDR3 extends over 13 amino acids. Germline V CDR1 and CDR2: MNHNY, SVGAGI (reference sequence). Trimming cost V 6 bases and J 2 bases; bases outside gene matches: 3. CDR3 loop: CASRPSGQETQYF. DNA of the CDR3: TGTGCCAGCAGGCCTAGCGGACAAGAGACCCAGTACTTC.